This TCR beta chain was recovered during a study of blood T cell repertoires in COVID-19. On the study more broadly: Specimens from acute and convalescent COVID-19 originated in the United States, Italy and Spain. Nucleic acid was either cDNA or gDNA, and it came from T cells, B-cell-depleted T cells, or PBMCs.

Germline CDR1 and CDR2: SGDLS and YYNGEE. With V trimmed by 0 bases and J by 5 bases, 7 bases remained unmatched. This CDR3 is 15 amino acids long. Source study methods: It was from reference gene primer amplification that nucleated cell counts were estimated. The method was immunoSEQ multiplex PCR; TCRdb's version includes in-frame clones alone and lacks a portion of them. D and trimming were read from the DNA, whereas the V and J calls and clone size are those reported in that table. The profile shows 100,000 to 150,000 clones, approximately 90% of them singletons. Sequenced material: peripheral blood. The rearrangement links TRBV9 to TRBJ2-7; 8 bases are a match to TRBD1. This TCR came from a man aged 70 or older with active COVID-19. For the CDR3, the DNA is TGTGCCAGCAGCGTAGAAGGCAGGGGGCAAGACGAGCAGTACTTC. This gives the protein CASSVEGRGQDEQYF.